What follows describes a single T cell receptor (beta chain). This receptor's antigen is unknown. No base qualities exist here, and no much larger clone lies one base off it. This sample stems from a study of T-cell reconstitution after alpha-beta-depleted transplantation in children (dated by TCRdb to about 2016). Broadly, across the study: T-cell immune reconstitution after TCRalphabeta/CD19-depleted allogeneic hematopoietic cell transplantation in children was quantitatively tracked in the study by means of TCR repertoire profiling.

Receptors were amplified or captured by PCR. Sequenced on an Illumina HiSeq 2500. TCR library preparation used molecular barcoding, with unique molecular identifiers applied to normalize quantification of the TCRbeta repertoire. TCRdb itself trimmed the public reads at Q25 with fastp, ran MiXCR and retained productive beta chains. Rows with one shared CDR3 protein collapse into an entry with the most common genes and DNA. The sample table holds hundreds of thousands of distinct CDR3 sequences, of which more than 9% were seen once. Clones ranked in the top ten supply roughly 3.9% of the sample. Sample: PBMCs from the stem cell graft donor, taken from the stem cell graft. This sequence was found in a human donor who donated a stem cell graft to a child with acute myeloid leukemia.

The CDR3 region: CASSSARGRGYGYTF. In nucleotide form, the sequence is TGTGCCAGCAGCTCCGCTCGGGGAAGGGGCTATGGCTACACCTTC. This receptor chain uses TRBV9 and TRBJ1-2; the D gene is perhaps TRBD1, from 5 matching bases. The CDR3 sequence holds 15 residues, the cysteine and phenylalanine included. Solely the CDR3 DNA is kept, with 45 bases framed from the first base. CDR1 and CDR2, per the germline V gene, are SGDLS and YYNGEE. V is shortened by 4 bases, J by 4 bases, and the region joining them spans 17 bases.